This T cell receptor beta chain was documented in a study of control samples from healthy donors and cancer patients. Method: immunoSEQ multiplex PCR; TCRdb's copy keeps in-frame clones and lacks some. The sample carries more than 100,000 clones, around 89% recorded once. As to this clone: Other nucleotide sequences from this sample produce the same CDR3.

CDR1 is SGHRS, CDR2 YFSETQ, per germline. The V end was cut by 0 bases, the J end by 8 bases, with 12 bases between. The CDR3 extends over 15 amino acids. The source of this sequence is a man in his forties in good health. V usage is TRBV5-1 and J usage is TRBJ1-6, with D perhaps matching TRBD1 (6 bases). The specimen was blood. This CDR3 reads CASSLVTGNYSPLHF. The CDR3 coding sequence is TGCGCCAGCAGCTTGGTCACAGGGAATTATTCACCCCTCCACTTT.